A selection of T cell receptor beta chains follows, all from one sample in a study of PD-L1 blockade in urothelial cancer. Method: immunoSEQ multiplex PCR; TCRdb's copy keeps in-frame clones and lacks some. The sample holds 98,000 or so clones, around 87% seen once. The input for sequencing was PBMCs, taken around atezolizumab (anti-PD-L1) treatment. The receptors here all came from a man between 60 and 75 years old with urothelial cancer. Both conserved end residues are part of each CDR3. The D gene is left open where the match is weak. The size entry is marked missing in some rows and otherwise reads once, few, many or a size class.

clone size,J gene,D gene,V gene,CDR3 protein,CDR3 DNA
-,TRBJ1-4,-,TRBV5-8,CASSLAGENEKLFF,TGTGCCAGCAGCTTGGCAGGGGAGAATGAAAAACTGTTTTTT
-,TRBJ1-2,-,TRBV19,CASSIQGDLGYGYTF,TGTGCCAGTAGTATTCAAGGGGATCTTGGCTATGGCTACACCTTC
-,TRBJ2-3,-,TRBV5-1,CASSLGGRTDTQYF,TGCGCCAGCAGCTTAGGTGGCAGGACAGATACGCAGTATTTT
few,TRBJ2-7,TRBD2,TRBV30,CAWSVWAGAGNEQYF,TGTGCCTGGAGTGTATGGGCGGGAGCAGGCAACGAGCAGTACTTC
-,TRBJ1-2,-,TRBV5-6,CASSAGGLGYTF,TGTGCCAGCAGCGCGGGGGGGCTAGGCTACACCTTC
-,TRBJ2-3,-,TRBV12-5,CARAVGIEQYF,TGTGCTAGGGCTGTGGGCATAGAGCAGTATTTT
-,TRBJ2-7,TRBD2,TRBV18,CASSPGLGVDEQYF,TGTGCCAGCTCCCCGGGACTAGGCGTCGACGAGCAGTACTTC
once,TRBJ2-3,-,TRBV6-5,CASSYSKRGTDTQYF,TGTGCCAGCAGTTACTCGAAAAGGGGTACAGATACGCAGTATTTT
-,TRBJ2-1,TRBD2,TRBV9,CASSARGGALAYEQFF,TGTGCCAGCAGCGCCCGCGGGGGGGCCCTAGCCTATGAGCAGTTCTTC
-,TRBJ2-3,-,TRBV21-1,CASSKKSSDLAGNTDTQYF,TGTGCCAGCAGCAAAAAGTCCAGCGACCTAGCGGGGAACACAGATACGCAGTATTTT
-,TRBJ1-1,-,TRBV7-2,CASSSPELRRANTEAFF,TGTGCCAGCAGCTCTCCGGAACTTAGGAGAGCGAACACTGAAGCTTTCTTT
once,TRBJ1-2,-,TRBV4-3,CASSQETGYGYTF,TGCGCCAGCAGCCAAGAAACGGGGTATGGCTACACCTTC
-,TRBJ2-5,-,TRBV30,CAWSRTDQETQYF,TGTGCCTGGAGTCGGACAGACCAAGAGACCCAGTACTTC
-,TRBJ2-7,-,TRBV5-1,CASSLVGGLETYEQYF,TGCGCCAGCAGCTTGGTGGGAGGCTTGGAAACCTACGAGCAGTACTTC
-,TRBJ2-7,TRBD1,TRBV6-1,CASILTGGAYEQYF,TGTGCCAGCATTTTGACAGGGGGAGCCTACGAGCAGTACTTC
once,TRBJ2-2,TRBD1,TRBV5-1,CASSWTGPNTGELFF,TGCGCCAGCAGCTGGACAGGGCCGAACACCGGGGAGCTGTTTTTT
-,TRBJ1-2,-,TRBV30,CAWTVGAGNYGYTF,TGTGCCTGGACTGTGGGCGCGGGTAACTATGGCTACACCTTC
-,TRBJ2-7,TRBD2,TRBV18,CASSPMRGYNEQYF,TGTGCCAGCTCACCTATGCGGGGGTACAACGAGCAGTACTTC
-,TRBJ2-1,-,TRBV5-1,CASSLTAGATEQFF,TGCGCCAGCAGCTTGACGGCTGGGGCCACTGAGCAGTTCTTC
-,TRBJ1-1,TRBD1,TRBV10-3,CAISGLSGRDRGTEAFF,TGTGCCATCAGTGGACTCTCGGGAAGGGACAGGGGGACTGAAGCTTTCTTT
-,TRBJ2-3,-,TRBV5-1,CASSLGALLTDTQYF,TGCGCCAGCAGCTTGGGGGCCCTACTGACAGATACGCAGTATTTT
-,TRBJ1-1,-,TRBV18,CATRAAMAGNTEAFF,TGTGCCACCCGTGCAGCGATGGCGGGGAACACTGAAGCTTTCTTT
-,TRBJ1-2,-,TRBV28,CASRTGNYGYTF,TGTGCCAGCAGAACAGGGAACTATGGCTACACCTTC
-,TRBJ2-5,-,TRBV9,CASSGESGREETQYF,TGTGCCAGCAGCGGAGAAAGTGGGCGAGAAGAGACCCAGTACTTC
few,TRBJ1-2,-,TRBV5-1,CASSLGTTSYGYTF,TGCGCCAGCAGCTTGGGGACAACAAGCTATGGCTACACCTTC
once,TRBJ2-5,-,TRBV5-5,CASSPWGLWLSQETQYF,TGTGCCAGCAGCCCGTGGGGGCTGTGGTTATCCCAAGAGACCCAGTACTTC
-,TRBJ2-5,-,TRBV7-2,CASRANQETQYF,TGTGCCAGCAGAGCCAATCAAGAGACCCAGTACTTC
-,TRBJ2-7,-,TRBV7-9,CASSLDSTYEQYF,TGTGCCAGCAGCCTGGACAGCACCTACGAGCAGTACTTC
-,TRBJ2-5,TRBD2,TRBV5-1,CASSFIAGEETQYF,TGCGCCAGCAGCTTTATTGCGGGAGAAGAGACCCAGTACTTC
-,TRBJ2-3,-,TRBV7-9,CASSQVPVF,TGTGCCAGCAGCCAAGTTCCGGTTTTT
-,TRBJ2-2,-,TRBV9,CASSVLQGLNTGELFF,TGTGCCAGCAGCGTGTTACAGGGTCTCAACACCGGGGAGCTGTTTTTT
few,TRBJ2-3,-,TRBV7-3,CASSLAGNTDTQYF,TGTGCCAGCAGCTTAGCGGGAAACACAGATACGCAGTATTTT
few,TRBJ2-7,TRBD2,TRBV6-5,CASSGIAGASEQYF,TGTGCCAGCAGTGGAATAGCGGGAGCCTCCGAGCAGTACTTC
-,TRBJ2-3,TRBD2,TRBV9,CASSVGGGGASTDTQYF,TGTGCCAGCAGCGTAGGGGGCGGGGGTGCTAGCACAGATACGCAGTATTTT
-,TRBJ2-7,TRBD1,TRBV4-1,CASSPSQGQLYEQYF,TGCGCCAGCAGCCCGTCTCAGGGACAGCTCTACGAGCAGTACTTC
-,TRBJ1-2,-,TRBV2,CASTQRAREGIDGYTF,TGTGCCAGCACCCAAAGGGCCAGGGAGGGAATTGATGGCTACACCTTC